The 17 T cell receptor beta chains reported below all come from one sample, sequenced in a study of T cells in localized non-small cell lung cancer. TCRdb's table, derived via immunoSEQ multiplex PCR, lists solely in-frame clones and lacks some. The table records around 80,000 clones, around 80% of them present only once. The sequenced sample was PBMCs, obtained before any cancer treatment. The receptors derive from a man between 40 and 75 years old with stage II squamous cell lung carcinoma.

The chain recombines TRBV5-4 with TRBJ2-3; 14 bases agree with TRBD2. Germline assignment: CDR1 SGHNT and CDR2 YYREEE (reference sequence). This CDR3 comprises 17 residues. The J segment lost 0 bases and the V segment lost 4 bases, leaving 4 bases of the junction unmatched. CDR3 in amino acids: CASSPGTSGGSTDTQYF. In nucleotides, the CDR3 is TGTGCCAGCAGCCCCGGGACTAGCGGGGGTAGCACAGATACGCAGTATTTT.

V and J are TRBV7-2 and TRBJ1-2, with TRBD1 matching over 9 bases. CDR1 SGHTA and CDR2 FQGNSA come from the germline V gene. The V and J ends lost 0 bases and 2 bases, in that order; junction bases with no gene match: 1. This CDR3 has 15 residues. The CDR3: CASSLAGTGNYGYTF. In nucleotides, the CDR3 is TGTGCCAGCAGCTTAGCCGGGACAGGGAACTATGGCTACACCTTC. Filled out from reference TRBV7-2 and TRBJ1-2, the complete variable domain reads GAGVSQSPSNKVTEKGKDVELRCDPISGHTALYWYRQSLGQGLEFLIYFQGNSAPDKSGLPSDRFSAERTGGSVSTLTIQRTQQEDSAVYLCASSLAGTGNYGYTFGSGTRLTVV.

The CDR3 region is CASSEGDRGIAQYF. The CDR3 DNA reads TGTGCCAGCAGTGAGGGAGACAGGGGAATAGCCCAGTACTTC. The chain employs TRBV2 and TRBJ2-5; 8 bases fit TRBD1. Germline CDR1 reads SNHLY; CDR2 reads FYNNEI. This CDR3 has 14 residues. V lost 3 bases to trimming and J lost 9 bases; unmatched junction nucleotides: 9.

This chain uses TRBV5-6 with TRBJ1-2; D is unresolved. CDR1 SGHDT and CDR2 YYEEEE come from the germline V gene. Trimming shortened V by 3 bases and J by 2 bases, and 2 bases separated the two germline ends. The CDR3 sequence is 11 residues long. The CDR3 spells CASSYNYGYTF. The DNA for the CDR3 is TGTGCCAGCAGCTACAACTATGGCTACACCTTC.

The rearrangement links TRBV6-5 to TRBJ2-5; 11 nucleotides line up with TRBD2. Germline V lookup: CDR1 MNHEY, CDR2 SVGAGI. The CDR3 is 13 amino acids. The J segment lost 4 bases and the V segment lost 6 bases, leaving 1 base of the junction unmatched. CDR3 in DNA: TGTGCCAGCAGCACTAGCGGGGGAGAGACCCAGTACTTC. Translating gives CASSTSGGETQYF.

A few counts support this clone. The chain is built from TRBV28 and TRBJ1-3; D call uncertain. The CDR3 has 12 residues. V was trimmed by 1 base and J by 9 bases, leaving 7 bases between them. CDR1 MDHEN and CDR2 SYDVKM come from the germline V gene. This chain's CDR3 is CASSLFPGTIYF. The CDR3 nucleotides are TGTGCCAGCAGTTTATTTCCGGGCACCATATATTTT.

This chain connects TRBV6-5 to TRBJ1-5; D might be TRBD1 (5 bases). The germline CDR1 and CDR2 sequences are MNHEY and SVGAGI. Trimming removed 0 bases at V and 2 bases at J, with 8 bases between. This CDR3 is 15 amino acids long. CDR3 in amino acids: CASSYSIGGNQPQHF. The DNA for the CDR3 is TGTGCCAGCAGTTACTCGATAGGGGGCAATCAGCCCCAGCATTTT.

The DNA for the CDR3 is TGTGCCAGCAGCTCGGCTAGATACACTGAAGCTTTCTTT. Amino acids: CASSSARYTEAFF. The V call is TRBV6-5, the J call TRBJ1-1; no firm D call. Trimming shortened V by 6 bases and J by 3 bases, and 11 bases separated the two germline ends. Germline lookup yields CDR1 MNHEY and CDR2 SVGAGI. The CDR3 covers 13 residues.

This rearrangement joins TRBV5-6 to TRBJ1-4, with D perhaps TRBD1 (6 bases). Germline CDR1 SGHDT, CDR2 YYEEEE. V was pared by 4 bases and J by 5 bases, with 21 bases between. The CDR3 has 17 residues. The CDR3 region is CASSPRPTGAVNEKLFF. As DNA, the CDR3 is TGTGCCAGCAGCCCCCGCCCAACGGGGGCTGTGAATGAAAAACTGTTTTTT.

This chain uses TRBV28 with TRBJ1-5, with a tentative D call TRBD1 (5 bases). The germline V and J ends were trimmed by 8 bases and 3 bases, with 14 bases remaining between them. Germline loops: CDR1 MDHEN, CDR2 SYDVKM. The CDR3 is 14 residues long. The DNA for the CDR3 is TGTGCCAGCTCCCGGGACGGGTACAATCAGCCCCAGCATTTT. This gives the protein CASSRDGYNQPQHF. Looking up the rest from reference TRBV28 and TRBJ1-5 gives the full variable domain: DVKVTQSSRYLVKRTGEKVFLECVQDMDHENMFWYRQDPGLGLRLIYFSYDVKMKEKGDIPEGYSVSREKKERFSLILESASTNQTSMYLCASSRDGYNQPQHFGDGTRLSIL.

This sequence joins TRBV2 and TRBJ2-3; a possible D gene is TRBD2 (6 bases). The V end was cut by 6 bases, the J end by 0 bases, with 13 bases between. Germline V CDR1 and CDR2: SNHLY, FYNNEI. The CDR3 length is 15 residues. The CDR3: CASRWGVSSTDTQYF. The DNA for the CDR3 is TGTGCCAGCAGATGGGGGGTGTCTAGCACAGATACGCAGTATTTT.

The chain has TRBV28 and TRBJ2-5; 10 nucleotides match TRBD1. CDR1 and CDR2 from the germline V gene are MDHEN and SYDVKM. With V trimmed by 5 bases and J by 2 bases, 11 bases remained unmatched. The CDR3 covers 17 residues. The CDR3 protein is CASSPGQGQNLQETQYF. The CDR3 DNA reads TGTGCCAGCAGTCCGGGACAGGGGCAGAATTTGCAAGAGACCCAGTACTTC.

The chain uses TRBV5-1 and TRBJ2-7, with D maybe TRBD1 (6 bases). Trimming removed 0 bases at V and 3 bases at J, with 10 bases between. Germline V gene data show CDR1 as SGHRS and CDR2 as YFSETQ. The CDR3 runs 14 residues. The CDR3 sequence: CASSLEGQNYEQYF. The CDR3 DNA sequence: TGCGCCAGCAGCTTGGAAGGACAGAACTACGAGCAGTACTTC.

CDR3: CASSGDSNQPQHF. For the CDR3, the DNA is TGTGCCAGCTCAGGGGATAGCAATCAGCCCCAGCATTTT. The rearrangement links TRBV18 to TRBJ1-5; D is unresolved. CDR1 is KGHSH and CDR2 is LQKENI in the germline V gene. The CDR3 consists of 13 residues. Trimming shortened V by 5 bases and J by 0 bases, and 5 bases separated the two germline ends.

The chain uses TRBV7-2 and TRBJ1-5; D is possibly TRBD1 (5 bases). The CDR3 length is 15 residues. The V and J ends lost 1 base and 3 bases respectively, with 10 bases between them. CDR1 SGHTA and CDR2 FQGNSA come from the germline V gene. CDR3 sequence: CASSLGPGYNQPQHF. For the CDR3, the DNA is TGTGCCAGCAGCTTAGGCCCAGGGTACAATCAGCCCCAGCATTTT.

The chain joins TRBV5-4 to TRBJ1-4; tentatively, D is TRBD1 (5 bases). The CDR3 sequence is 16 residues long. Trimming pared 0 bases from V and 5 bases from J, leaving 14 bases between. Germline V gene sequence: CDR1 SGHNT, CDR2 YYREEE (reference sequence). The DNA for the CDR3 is TGTGCCAGCAGCTTGGGGGGCGGGCGGCAAAATGAAAAACTGTTTTTT. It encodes CASSLGGGRQNEKLFF.

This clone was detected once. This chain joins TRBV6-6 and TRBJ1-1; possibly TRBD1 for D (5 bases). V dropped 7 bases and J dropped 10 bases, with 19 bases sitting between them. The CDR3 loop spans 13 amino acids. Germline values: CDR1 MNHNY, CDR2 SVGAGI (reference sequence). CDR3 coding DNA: TGTGCCAGCATGGGAAGGGACGCGGGAGCAGCTTTCTTT. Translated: CASMGRDAGAAFF.